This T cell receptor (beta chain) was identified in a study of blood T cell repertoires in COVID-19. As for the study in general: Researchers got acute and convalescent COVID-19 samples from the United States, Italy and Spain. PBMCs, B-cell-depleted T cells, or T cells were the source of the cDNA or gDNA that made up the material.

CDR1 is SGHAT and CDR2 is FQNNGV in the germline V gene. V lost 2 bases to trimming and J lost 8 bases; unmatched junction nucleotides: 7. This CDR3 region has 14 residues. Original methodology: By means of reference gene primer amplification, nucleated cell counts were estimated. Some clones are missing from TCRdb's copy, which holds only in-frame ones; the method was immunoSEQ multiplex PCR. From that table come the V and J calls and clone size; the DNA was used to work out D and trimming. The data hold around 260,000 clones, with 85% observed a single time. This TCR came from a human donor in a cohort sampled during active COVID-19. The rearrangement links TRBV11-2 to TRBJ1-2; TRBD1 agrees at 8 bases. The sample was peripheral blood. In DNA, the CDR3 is TGTGCCAGCAGCTTATGGACAGGGCAGCGGGGCTACACCTTC. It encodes CASSLWTGQRGYTF. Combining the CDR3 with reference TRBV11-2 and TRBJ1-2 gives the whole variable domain EAGVAQSPRYKIIEKRQSVAFWCNPISGHATLYWYQQILGQGPKLLIQFQNNGVVDDSQLPKDRFSAERLKGVDSTLKIQPAKLEDSAVYLCASSLWTGQRGYTFGSGTRLTVV.